This T cell receptor beta chain was sequenced during a study of shared clonotypes between healthy human individuals. Assay: immunoSEQ multiplex PCR; the TCRdb copy retains only in-frame clones and omits some. The sample lists around 650,000 clones, about 96% occurring once. V shed 5 bases, J shed 4 bases, and the junction held 6 bases outside the gene matches. CDR1 is MNHEY and CDR2 is SVGAGI in the germline V gene. This CDR3 region has 15 residues. Naive-designated CD8 cells lacked CD45RO, were positively enriched for CCR7, and omitted terminally differentiated effector memory CD45RA+ cells. The chain has TRBV6-5 and TRBJ1-1, with 11 bases fitting TRBD1. Sequenced input: naive CD8+ T cells sorted from blood. This TCR was recovered from a young woman in good health. The CDR3 spells CASSPRTGGLTEAFF. The CDR3, as DNA: TGTGCCAGCAGTCCAAGGACAGGGGGCCTCACTGAAGCTTTCTTT.